Each of the 3 T cell receptor beta chains below was sequenced from the same sample in a study of blood T cell repertoires in COVID-19. Clones were sequenced by immunoSEQ multiplex PCR, and TCRdb holds only the in-frame ones, with some missing. The sample holds tens of thousands of clones, around nine tenths seen once. Source material: peripheral blood. All receptors derive from a man older than 75 with active or convalescent COVID-19.

This chain connects TRBV7-9 to TRBJ1-3, with a possible D match to TRBD1 (6 bases). The germline V gene has CDR1 SEHNR and CDR2 FQNEAQ (reference sequence). With 10 bases removed from V and 4 bases from J, the gap between germline ends came to 20 bases. The CDR3 loop spans 15 amino acids. CDR3 nucleotides: TGTGCCACCGGGACAAGAGAATACACCGGAAACACCATATATTTT. This translates into CATGTREYTGNTIYF.

This clone was seen more than once but under ten times. This chain uses TRBV10-1 with TRBJ1-4; the D gene is possibly TRBD1 (5 bases). Trimming stripped 0 bases from V and 8 bases from J, with 13 bases between. This CDR3 comprises 15 residues. The germline V gene encodes CDR1 WNHNN and CDR2 SYGVQD (reference sequence). The CDR3, as DNA: TGCGCCAGCAGTGAGTCGAGGGGAGGTCCGGAAAAACTGTTTTTT. Protein product: CASSESRGGPEKLFF.

The sample holds one count of this clone. The CDR3 spells CASSFGVPNSPLHF. In DNA, the CDR3 is TGTGCCAGCAGCTTTGGAGTTCCTAATTCACCCCTCCACTTT. The V gene is TRBV5-4, the J gene TRBJ1-6; D gene unclear. Per germline, CDR1 SGHNT and CDR2 YYREEE (reference sequence). CDR3 length: 14 residues. V was cut by 2 bases and J by 6 bases, with 9 bases left in between.